This entry is about one TCR beta chain. The antigen remains unidentified. A read error may produce the germline difference seen at one junction end. The sample originates from a study of T cell repertoires in ileal Crohn's disease. Study-level information: Every patient was operated on for stricturing (roughly 60%) or penetrating (39%) complications. About half of patients got postoperative therapy: 11 thiopurines, 18 anti-TNF.

Here immunoSEQ multiplex PCR was the method, and the copy in TCRdb shows in-frame clones only, minus some. The data show 2,600 or so clones, about four fifths seen once. Per germline, CDR1 KGHSH and CDR2 LQKENI. This CDR3 spans 15 amino acids. Findings and limits, study-wide: Active smokers at surgery had more clonal expansions than non-smokers.

Sequencing used ileal tissue. The chain employs TRBV18 and TRBJ1-2; 9 bases align to TRBD1. The receptor comes from an adult with Crohn's disease. In DNA, the CDR3 is TGTGCCAGCTCATCACCGGGACAGGGAAGGGATGGCTACACCTTC. Amino acids: CASSSPGQGRDGYTF.